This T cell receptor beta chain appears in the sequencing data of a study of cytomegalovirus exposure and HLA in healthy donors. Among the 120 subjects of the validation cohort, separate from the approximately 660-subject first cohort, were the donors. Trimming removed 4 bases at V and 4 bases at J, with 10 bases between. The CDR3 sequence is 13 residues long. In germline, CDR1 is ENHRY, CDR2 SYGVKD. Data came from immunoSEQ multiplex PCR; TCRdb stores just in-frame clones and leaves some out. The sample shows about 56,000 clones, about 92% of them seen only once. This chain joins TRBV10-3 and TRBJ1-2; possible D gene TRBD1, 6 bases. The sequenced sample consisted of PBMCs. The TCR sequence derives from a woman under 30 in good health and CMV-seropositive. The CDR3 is CAISAIGGYGYTF. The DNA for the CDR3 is TGTGCCATCAGTGCCATAGGGGGCTATGGCTACACCTTC.